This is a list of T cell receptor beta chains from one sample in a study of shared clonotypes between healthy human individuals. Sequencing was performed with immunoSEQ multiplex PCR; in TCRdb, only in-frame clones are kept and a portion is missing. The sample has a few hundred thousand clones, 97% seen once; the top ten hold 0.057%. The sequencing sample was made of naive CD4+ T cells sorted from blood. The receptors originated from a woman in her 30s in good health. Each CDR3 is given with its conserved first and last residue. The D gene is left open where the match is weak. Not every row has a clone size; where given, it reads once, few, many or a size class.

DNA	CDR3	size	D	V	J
TGTGCCAGTAGCCCTGCGGGTCCGGGACTCTCTGGAAACACCATATATTTT	CASSPAGPGLSGNTIYF	.	.	TRBV19	TRBJ1-3
TGTGCCAGCAGCTCGTACACCGGGGAGCTGTTTTTT	CASSSYTGELFF	.	.	TRBV9	TRBJ2-2
TGTGCCAGCAGCTTGAGAGTGAGACAGGGGATGAACACTGAAGCTTTCTTT	CASSLRVRQGMNTEAFF	.	TRBD1	TRBV5-8	TRBJ1-1
TGCGCCAGCAGTCCCACGGGACTAGCGGCTTACAATGAGCAGTTCTTC	CASSPTGLAAYNEQFF	.	TRBD2	TRBV28	TRBJ2-1
TGCGCCAGCAGCAGTACTCGGACTAGCGGGAGAAGCGAGCAGTACTTC	CASSSTRTSGRSEQYF	once	TRBD2	TRBV5-1	TRBJ2-7
TGTGCCAGCAGTTACGGGTGGGAGGGCCTCTACGAGCAGTACTTC	CASSYGWEGLYEQYF	.	TRBD2	TRBV6-5	TRBJ2-7
TGCAGCGGCCATGGGGACACCGGGGAGCTGTTTTTT	CSGHGDTGELFF	.	.	TRBV29-1	TRBJ2-2
TGTGCCAGCAGGGACTCTGGGGCCAACGTCCTGACTTTC	CASRDSGANVLTF	.	.	TRBV5-4	TRBJ2-6
TGTGCCAGCAGTTCCAGAGAATCAGGCAATCAGCCCCAGCATTTT	CASSSRESGNQPQHF	once	.	TRBV28	TRBJ1-5
TGTGCCATCAGTGGCGCACAAAGCGGGTCCTCCTACGAGCAGTACTTC	CAISGAQSGSSYEQYF	.	.	TRBV10-3	TRBJ2-7
TGTGCCAGCGGACAGTCCAAGTCTGGGGCCAACGTCCTGACTTTC	CASGQSKSGANVLTF	.	.	TRBV5-8	TRBJ2-6
TGCGCCAGCAGCGCGGGAGGGCCTAGAAGGAATGAGCAGTTCTTC	CASSAGGPRRNEQFF	.	TRBD2	TRBV5-1	TRBJ2-1
TGTGCCAGACCAAAAATGACAGAGTACTACATGAACACTGAAGCTTTCTTT	CARPKMTEYYMNTEAFF	.	.	TRBV28	TRBJ1-1
TGTGCCAGCAGTGCCTTACAGTTAGCGGGAGTTGGGTACGAGCAGTACTTC	CASSALQLAGVGYEQYF	once	TRBD2	TRBV6-1	TRBJ2-7
TGTGCCAGCAGCAAAGGGGGCACGAACACCGGGGAGCTGTTTTTT	CASSKGGTNTGELFF	.	.	TRBV21-1	TRBJ2-2
TGCGCCAGCAGCTTGGGTACTGAGCAGTTCTTC	CASSLGTEQFF	.	.	TRBV5-1	TRBJ2-1
TGCAGCGTTGAACTTGGGCCGGATCAGGAAAAACTGTTTTTT	CSVELGPDQEKLFF	.	.	TRBV29-1	TRBJ1-4
TGTGCCATCAGTGAGTCAGATAGCGGGAGCTCCTACAATGAGCAGTTCTTC	CAISESDSGSSYNEQFF	.	TRBD2	TRBV10-3	TRBJ2-1
TGCGCCAGCAGCTTGTCAGGGGGCTTCACCGGGGAGCTGTTTTTT	CASSLSGGFTGELFF	.	TRBD1	TRBV5-1	TRBJ2-2
TGTGCCAGCAGCTATACATCAACTTACAGTACTAATGAAAAACTGTTTTTT	CASSYTSTYSTNEKLFF	.	.	TRBV5-6	TRBJ1-4
TGTGCCAGCAGTGCGCCGACTAGGGTCCAAGAGACCCAGTACTTC	CASSAPTRVQETQYF	.	.	TRBV28	TRBJ2-5
TGCGCCAGCAGCTTGACGGTAGCGGGAGTAAATGAGCAGTTCTTC	CASSLTVAGVNEQFF	.	TRBD2	TRBV5-1	TRBJ2-1
TGTGCCAGCTCGGGGGGGCAAGGGCCCCAGCATTTT	CASSGGQGPQHF	.	.	TRBV28	TRBJ1-5
TGTGCCAGCACTCTCCAGGAGGGGGGCGCGAGTTTC	CASTLQEGGASF	.	.	TRBV28	TRBJ1-2
TGCGCCAGCAGCTTTGAGGGGACGGCGCAACAGTTCTTC	CASSFEGTAQQFF	once	.	TRBV5-1	TRBJ2-1
TGCGCCAGCAGCTTGGCACTAGCGGGATTTCCGCGCTATCAGACCTACGAGCAGTACTTC	CASSLALAGFPRYQTYEQYF	.	TRBD2	TRBV5-1	TRBJ2-7
TGTGCCAGCAGCCTGCAGGGGGCTAATGAAAAACTGTTTTTT	CASSLQGANEKLFF	.	TRBD1	TRBV5-4	TRBJ1-4
TGTGCCAGCTCATTCCCAACGACTAGCGGGAGATACGAGCAGTACTTC	CASSFPTTSGRYEQYF	once	TRBD2	TRBV18	TRBJ2-7
TGTGCCAGCAGTGCGGGGCCCGCGAACACCGGGGAGCTGTTTTTT	CASSAGPANTGELFF	.	.	TRBV2	TRBJ2-2
TGTGCCAGCAGTAATAAGCTTTGGTATAGCAATCAGCCCCAGCATTTT	CASSNKLWYSNQPQHF	.	.	TRBV28	TRBJ1-5
TGTGCCAGCAAGACGCAGGGATGGACAGATACGCAGTATTTT	CASKTQGWTDTQYF	.	.	TRBV19	TRBJ2-3
TGTGCCAGCACCCCCGGCGACGGGGCGGGAGAGACGCAGTATTTT	CASTPGDGAGETQYF	.	TRBD2	TRBV27	TRBJ2-3
TGCGCCAGCAGCCCGTACGGAGGGGTAAACACAGATACGCAGTATTTT	CASSPYGGVNTDTQYF	.	.	TRBV4-1	TRBJ2-3
TGCGCCAGCAGCTTGGGGGCGGCCCAAGAGACCCAGTACTTC	CASSLGAAQETQYF	.	.	TRBV5-1	TRBJ2-5
TGCGCCAGCAGGGCGGGAGGCACCGGGGAGCTGTTTTTT	CASRAGGTGELFF	.	TRBD2	TRBV10-1	TRBJ2-2
TGCGCCAGCACCCGACTAGCGGGAGAGGGCGAGCAGTACTTC	CASTRLAGEGEQYF	.	TRBD2	TRBV5-1	TRBJ2-7
TGCGCCAGCAGCCCACTCGCGGCGGGCTCTGGAAACACCATATATTTT	CASSPLAAGSGNTIYF	.	.	TRBV5-1	TRBJ1-3
TGCGCCAGCAGGGGTTTCTACGGCCTAAGGGGAGAGGCAGATACGCAGTATTTT	CASRGFYGLRGEADTQYF	.	.	TRBV5-1	TRBJ2-3
TGTGCCAGCAGCTTGGGGACGCTGGGCACAGATACGCAGTATTTT	CASSLGTLGTDTQYF	.	.	TRBV7-3	TRBJ2-3
TGTGCCAGCAGCGCGACAGGGGGTCAATACGAGCAGTACTTC	CASSATGGQYEQYF	.	TRBD1	TRBV9	TRBJ2-7
TGTGCCAGCAGCGGAACAACCTACGAGCAGTACTTC	CASSGTTYEQYF	once	.	TRBV9	TRBJ2-7
TGTGCCAGTACGCCGGGACGTTGGATCTCTGGGGCCAACGTCCTGACTTTC	CASTPGRWISGANVLTF	.	.	TRBV19	TRBJ2-6
TGTGCCAGCAGCCCTCGACTAGCCGGTGAGCAGTTCTTC	CASSPRLAGEQFF	once	TRBD2	TRBV7-6	TRBJ2-1
TGTGCCAGCAGTGCCCAGGACAGGGGACGATACGAGCAGTACTTC	CASSAQDRGRYEQYF	.	TRBD1	TRBV6-1	TRBJ2-7
TGTGCCAGTACCACCCTGGCTCTCGAGGGGGAAAAACTGTTTTTT	CASTTLALEGEKLFF	.	.	TRBV19	TRBJ1-4
TGTGCCAGCAAAGGGCAAGAGACCCAGTACTTC	CASKGQETQYF	.	.	TRBV6-1	TRBJ2-5
TGCGCCAGCAGCTTGGAAAGGGGGAAGGGGAACACTGAAGCTTTCTTT	CASSLERGKGNTEAFF	.	.	TRBV5-1	TRBJ1-1